This T cell receptor beta chain originates from a study of cytomegalovirus exposure and HLA in healthy donors. This CDR3 contains 15 residues. Looked up from germline, CDR1 is GTSNPN and CDR2 is SVGIG (reference sequence). The J segment lost 4 bases and the V segment lost 5 bases, leaving 9 bases of the junction unmatched. Profiled with immunoSEQ multiplex PCR; TCRdb holds only in-frame clones, not every one. The sample has approximately 90,000 clones, 95% to 97% seen once; the top ten hold 0.6% to 0.85%. Overall study results and limits: According to a later analysis, TCR clusters from the first cohort tended to co-occur in the 120 or so validation repertoires. Despite most TCR sequences being rare, some public TCRs occurred in many donors. Confirmation in vitro established that a few CMV-associated chains were specific for CMV antigens. Per published reports, the classifier diagnosed cytomegalovirus status with high specificity and sensitivity.

Note on this clone: Its matching antigen is unknown.

This TCR came from a man aged 18 to 29 in good health and CMV-seronegative. This sequence joins TRBV30 and TRBJ1-3, with TRBD1 matching over 9 bases. What was sequenced was PBMCs. CDR3 amino acids: CAWGNYGTGGNTIYF. CDR3 DNA sequence: TGTGCCTGGGGAAACTACGGGACAGGGGGAAACACCATATATTTT. Looking up the rest from reference TRBV30 and TRBJ1-3 gives the full variable domain: SQTIHQWPATLVQPVGSPLSLECTVEGTSNPNLYWYRQAAGRGLQLLFYSVGIGQISSEVPQNLSASRPQDRQFILSSKKLLLSDSGFYLCAWGNYGTGGNTIYFGEGSWLTVV.